Following are 20 T cell receptor beta chains from one sample sequenced in a study of OX40 agonist ivuxolimab in advanced cancers. TCRdb's table, derived via immunoSEQ multiplex PCR, lists solely in-frame clones and lacks some. This table holds about 77,000 clones, around 85% found once. Source: CD4+ or CD8+ T cells sorted from blood, taken in a trial of the OX40 agonist ivuxolimab. These receptors originate from an adult with an advanced solid tumor such as melanoma, head and neck, liver or kidney cancer.

This rearrangement joins TRBV7-3 to TRBJ1-5; D is undetermined. CDR3 length equals 16 residues. The germline gives CDR1 SGHTA, CDR2 FQGTGA. Trimming removed 2 bases at V and 0 bases at J, with 11 bases between. The CDR3 sequence: CASSLSVSHSNQPQHF. CDR3 nucleotides: TGTGCCAGCAGCTTATCCGTTTCCCATAGCAATCAGCCCCAGCATTTT.

This chain joins TRBV4-3 and TRBJ1-1; D is unclear. Germline V gene lookup returns CDR1 LGHNA and CDR2 YSLEER. Between the trimmed V and J ends, which lost 4 bases and 4 bases, there was a span of 10 bases. This CDR3 spans 13 amino acids. The CDR3 protein is CASSPLHLTEAFF. DNA of the CDR3: TGCGCCAGCAGCCCCCTTCACCTCACTGAAGCTTTCTTT.

The genes are TRBV7-7 and TRBJ2-7; D assignment may be TRBD1 or TRBD2 (5 bases each). CDR1 and CDR2 (germline): SSHAT, FNYEAQ (reference sequence). Trimming took off 5 bases at V and 4 bases at J, with 18 bases between the two ends. The CDR3 is 15 amino acids. The CDR3 region has the DNA TGTGCCAGCAGCGCCGGGGACCCCAGCCTTTACGAGCAGTACTTC. Its protein is CASSAGDPSLYEQYF. Based on the CDR3 plus reference TRBV7-7 and TRBJ2-7, the full variable domain is GAGVSQSPRYKVTKRGQDVTLRCDPISSHATLYWYQQALGQGPEFLTYFNYEAQPDKSGLPSDRFSAERPEGSISTLTIQRTEQRDSAMYRCASSAGDPSLYEQYFGPGTRLTVT.

The genes are TRBV6-5 and TRBJ1-2; no clear D. V lost 6 bases, J lost 5 bases, and 13 bases lay in between. The CDR3 extends over 13 amino acids. Germline V CDR1 and CDR2: MNHEY, SVGAGI. The CDR3 region is CASSRLPRYGYTF. In DNA form, the CDR3 reads TGTGCCAGCAGCCGACTCCCACGGTATGGCTACACCTTC.

The rearrangement links TRBV14 to TRBJ2-7, with D perhaps TRBD1 or TRBD2 (5 bases each). V lost 1 base, J lost 3 bases, and 13 bases lay in between. CDR1 SGHDN and CDR2 FVKESK come from the germline V gene. The CDR3 loop spans 15 amino acids. As DNA, the CDR3 is TGTGCCAGCAGCCAAGCTTCCCAGGGACGCTACGAGCAGTACTTC. This gives the protein CASSQASQGRYEQYF.

The rearrangement links TRBV6-1 to TRBJ1-1; no clear D. CDR3 length equals 10 residues. Trimming removed 8 bases from V and 6 bases from J, with 7 bases in between. Germline V lookup: CDR1 MNHNS, CDR2 SASEGT. The CDR3 sequence is CASGPAEAFF. CDR3 DNA sequence: TGTGCCAGCGGGCCAGCTGAAGCTTTCTTT.

The chain uses TRBV5-5 and TRBJ2-1, with D perhaps TRBD1 (7 bases). Deletions cut 0 bases from V and 3 bases from J, with 10 bases between. The CDR3 extends over 15 amino acids. The V gene's germline CDR1 is SGHKS and CDR2 YYEKEE (reference sequence). This CDR3 is CASSLGQGGYNEQFF. Here the CDR3 DNA reads TGTGCCAGCAGCTTGGGCCAGGGGGGCTACAATGAGCAGTTCTTC.

V gene TRBV4-1 combines with J gene TRBJ1-6, with TRBD1 as a possible D gene (5 bases). The CDR3 has 16 amino acids. Per germline, CDR1 MGHRA and CDR2 YSYEKL. Between the trimmed V and J ends, which lost 4 bases and 2 bases, there was a span of 12 bases. Written as DNA, the CDR3 is TGCGCCAGCAGCCGTCCGAGGGGCCCCTATAATTCACCCCTCCACTTT. Translation gives CASSRPRGPYNSPLHF.

The chain links TRBV16 to TRBJ1-2; tentatively, D is TRBD1 (6 bases). Germline lookup yields CDR1 KGHSY and CDR2 FQNENV. CDR3 length equals 14 residues. Trimming took 4 bases from V and 7 from J, leaving 16 bases between them. CDR3 residues: CASSLIQGKGGYTF. In DNA form, the CDR3 reads TGTGCCAGCAGCCTGATACAGGGAAAGGGTGGCTACACCTTC. Based on the CDR3 plus reference TRBV16 and TRBJ1-2, the full variable domain is GEEVAQTPKHLVRGEGQKAKLYCAPIKGHSYVFWYQQVLKNEFKFLISFQNENVFDETGMPKERFSAKCLPNSPCSLEIQATKLEDSAVYFCASSLIQGKGGYTFGSGTRLTVV.

The rearrangement links TRBV5-6 to TRBJ2-1, with a possible D match to TRBD2 (6 bases). CDR3 length equals 16 residues. With 2 bases removed from V and 1 base from J, the gap between germline ends came to 13 bases. Germline CDR1 reads SGHDT; CDR2 reads YYEEEE. The CDR3 is CASSFMDRGSYNEQFF. The CDR3 DNA reads TGTGCCAGCAGCTTTATGGACCGGGGGTCCTACAATGAGCAGTTCTTC.

This clone showed up just once. V is TRBV5-1 and J is TRBJ2-7; D is possibly TRBD2 (5 bases). The CDR3 consists of 15 residues. V lost 0 bases, J lost 4 bases, and 14 bases lay in between. Germline CDR1 SGHRS, CDR2 YFSETQ. CDR3 residues: CASSLVGEGGYEQYF. CDR3 nucleotide sequence: TGCGCCAGCAGCTTGGTGGGCGAGGGCGGTTACGAGCAGTACTTC.

The V and J genes are TRBV27 and TRBJ2-5; D may be TRBD1 (6 bases). The CDR3 totals 14 residues. The ends were cut back, 3 bases at V and 10 bases at J, with 18 bases in the middle. Germline lookup yields CDR1 MNHEY and CDR2 SMNVEV (reference sequence). The CDR3 sequence is CASSFFVGAEDQYF. CDR3 nucleotide sequence: TGTGCCAGCAGTTTTTTTGTGGGGGCGGAGGACCAGTACTTC.

The chain recombines TRBV27 with TRBJ2-3; 7 bases are shared with TRBD2. Germline CDR1 MNHEY, CDR2 SMNVEV (reference sequence). The CDR3 consists of 14 residues. V trimming: 4 bases; J trimming: 3 bases; junction bases outside the gene matches: 4. The CDR3 coding sequence is TGTGCCAGCAGTTCACGGACTAGGACAGATACGCAGTATTTT. This sequence encodes CASSSRTRTDTQYF.

This chain connects TRBV7-9 to TRBJ2-1, with 14 nucleotides matching TRBD2. V shed 2 bases, J shed 7 bases, and the junction held 10 bases outside the gene matches. Germline values: CDR1 SEHNR, CDR2 FQNEAQ (reference sequence). CDR3 size: 18 residues. CDR3 sequence (DNA): TGTGCCAGCAGCTTAACACTAATTGGGACTAGCGGGAGTAATGAGCAGTTCTTC. This codes for CASSLTLIGTSGSNEQFF.

The chain combines TRBV19 with TRBJ2-2, with TRBD2 matching over 12 bases. CDR3 length equals 18 residues. Losses at the gene ends were 1 base for V and 0 bases for J; bases not matched to a gene: 3. The V gene's germline CDR1 is LNHDA and CDR2 SQIVND (reference sequence). The CDR3 bases are TGTGCCAGTAGTATAGGTCTAGCGGGAGGGTCGAACACCGGGGAGCTGTTTTTT. Protein sequence: CASSIGLAGGSNTGELFF.

Only one count was recorded for this clone. The chain combines TRBV7-8 with TRBJ1-4; tentative D call: TRBD1 (5 bases). CDR1 and CDR2 (germline): SGHVS, FQNEAQ. The CDR3 runs to 19 residues. The V and J ends lost 0 bases and 0 bases respectively, with 17 bases between them. The CDR3 spells CASSLAPGGGLTTNEKLFF. CDR3 in DNA: TGTGCCAGCAGCTTAGCGCCGGGGGGAGGGCTAACAACTAATGAAAAACTGTTTTTT.

V usage is TRBV20-1 and J usage is TRBJ2-3, with unresolved D. Trimming left V 3 bases short and J 7 bases short, with 8 bases between. This CDR3 is built from 11 residues. From germline, CDR1 is DFQATT and CDR2 SNEGSKA (reference sequence). The CDR3 is CSASIGHTQYF. The CDR3 DNA is TGCAGTGCTAGTATTGGCCATACGCAGTATTTT.

This clone was counted a few times. The gene calls are TRBV11-1 and TRBJ2-1; D possibly corresponds to TRBD1 (5 bases). Germline CDR1 reads SGHAT; CDR2 reads FQDESV (reference sequence). This CDR3 region has 14 residues. V lost 3 bases and J 5 bases, leaving 11 bases between the germline ends. The CDR3 sequence is CASSFAGNHNEQFF. The DNA of the CDR3 is TGTGCCAGCAGCTTCGCAGGGAACCACAATGAGCAGTTCTTC.

The rearrangement joins TRBV18 to TRBJ2-1; 9 bases fit TRBD2. V was pared by 0 bases and J by 5 bases, with 5 bases of the junction left unmatched. The CDR3 covers 16 residues. CDR1 and CDR2 (germline): KGHSH, LQKENI. The CDR3 here is CASSPPRREGDNEQFF. The CDR3 DNA reads TGTGCCAGCTCACCACCTAGGCGGGAGGGTGACAATGAGCAGTTCTTC.

The rearrangement joins TRBV18 to TRBJ1-3; D is uncertain. This CDR3 region has 15 residues. Germline loops: CDR1 KGHSH, CDR2 LQKENI. V was trimmed by 3 bases and J by 4 bases, leaving 13 bases between them. The CDR3 sequence: CASSPRGTLGNTIYF. The CDR3 DNA reads TGTGCCAGCTCACCTCGGGGAACATTGGGAAACACCATATATTTT. Complete variable domain (other parts from reference TRBV18 and TRBJ1-3): NAGVMQNPRHLVRRRGQEARLRCSPMKGHSHVYWYRQLPEEGLKFMVYLQKENIIDESGMPKERFSAEFPKEGPSILRIQQVVRGDSAAYFCASSPRGTLGNTIYFGEGSWLTVV.